This is a list of T cell receptor beta chains from one sample in a study of blood T cell repertoires in COVID-19. Measured with immunoSEQ multiplex PCR; TCRdb has only the in-frame clones, and not every one. Here the sample spans approximately 170,000 clones, approximately 85% being singletons. Source material: peripheral blood. These TCRs come from a man in his fifties or sixties who had recovered from COVID-19. Each CDR3 is given without its conserved first and last residue. Clone size is given for some rows only: seen once, a few or many times, or a class if the clone is expanded.

NA	TRBV12-5	TRBJ2-2	ASGMGQGDTGELF
NA	TRBV5-1	TRBJ2-3	ASSLGLREFTDTQY
NA	TRBV7-8	TRBJ2-2	ASSLAPGSGELF
once	TRBV19	TRBJ2-2	ASSPGGSYTGELF
NA	TRBV11-1	TRBJ2-5	ASSPSVDPGRETQY
NA	TRBV5-1	TRBJ1-1	ASSPSGGTEAF
NA	TRBV7-3	TRBJ2-2	ASSPTGGATGELF
NA	TRBV5-1	TRBJ1-1	ASSYGTGGPLNTEAF
NA	TRBV12-5	TRBJ2-7	ASGLRLAETYEQY
few	TRBV6-6	TRBJ1-1	ASSPLTEAF
NA	TRBV7-9	TRBJ2-7	ASSSPGTASSYEQY
NA	TRBV27	TRBJ1-1	ASSSYHGFSEAF
once	TRBV5-8	TRBJ2-2	ASSKGDGGGELF
NA	TRBV11-3	TRBJ2-7	ASSLSGVTSYEQY
NA	TRBV30	TRBJ2-7	AWSGEGFRYEQY
NA	TRBV2	TRBJ1-5	ASRGGTNQPQH
few	TRBV5-1	TRBJ2-5	ASSLVAVVGETQY
NA	TRBV7-2	TRBJ1-1	ASSNRGTEAF
NA	TRBV6-5	TRBJ1-2	ASRLDSPYGYT
NA	TRBV19	TRBJ1-3	ASSPDSSLFSGNTIY
NA	TRBV5-4	TRBJ1-3	ASSPTGTSGNTIY
NA	TRBV12-3/TRBV12-4	TRBJ2-1	ASHPGYNEQF
NA	TRBV5-1	TRBJ1-4	ASSSGRDRPEKLF
NA	TRBV5-1	TRBJ1-5	ASSLGPGASQPQH
NA	TRBV5-1	TRBJ1-5	ASSLEGKRPQH
NA	TRBV7-2	TRBJ2-5	ASSASSGQETQY
NA	TRBV7-9	TRBJ2-7	ASSARQSSYEQY
NA	TRBV5-1	TRBJ1-4	ASSRGGPNEKLF
NA	TRBV2	TRBJ2-1	ASSEFGTSRAGDEQF
NA	TRBV9	TRBJ2-7	ASSVEAGGAYEQY
NA	TRBV11-3	TRBJ2-5	ASSLVRGGAQY
few	TRBV11-1	TRBJ2-3	ASTDSLSTDTQY
once	TRBV2	TRBJ2-1	ASSFSGTVSYNEQF
NA	TRBV5-1	TRBJ1-1	ASSSDRGGTEAF
NA	TRBV2	TRBJ2-5	ASEILGGDQETQY
NA	TRBV5-4	TRBJ2-7	ASSLEAGGKQY
NA	TRBV10-3	TRBJ1-2	AISDPQGNGYT
NA	TRBV27	TRBJ2-7	ASRGQGDEQY
once	TRBV11-2	TRBJ2-3	ASSGAGTDTQY
NA	TRBV6-2/TRBV6-3	TRBJ2-3	ASSYSSTTGAGTDTQY
NA	TRBV24-1	TRBJ2-3	ATSDPNLTDPQY
NA	TRBV4-2	TRBJ1-4	ASSQDRQGELEKLF
NA	TRBV7-9	TRBJ1-2	ASSDIQVGYT
NA	TRBV5-6	TRBJ2-7	ASSLSGTGYEY
once	TRBV7-9	TRBJ2-3	ASSLGRTGDYTQY
NA	TRBV4-3	TRBJ2-1	ASSLQAGGNYNEQF
NA	TRBV12-3/TRBV12-4	TRBJ1-5	ASRGQGEQPQH
NA	TRBV3-1/TRBV3-2	TRBJ2-3	ASSQGLEADTQY
NA	TRBV15	TRBJ1-5	ATDQDAGQPQH
NA	TRBV7-3	TRBJ2-1	ASSRSGALYNEQF
NA	TRBV7-2	TRBJ2-5	ASITTSGGGETQY
NA	TRBV5-8	TRBJ2-5	AGSRGIGRLGETQY
once	TRBV11-3	TRBJ2-5	ASSDREGETQY
NA	TRBV3-1/TRBV3-2	TRBJ2-3	ASSQGGRGTDTQY
NA	TRBV9	TRBJ1-1	ASSVVQGAWTEAF
NA	TRBV7-2	TRBJ2-6	ASSLSRGSGANVLT